This T cell receptor (beta chain) was recorded in a study of T cell responses to AZD1222 COVID-19 vaccine. Produced via immunoSEQ multiplex PCR; TCRdb's table is partial and in-frame only. This sample carries 100,000 to 150,000 clones, 85% to 90% of them seen once, and the ten largest clones take around 3.1%. From germline, CDR1 is SEHNR and CDR2 FQNEAQ (reference sequence). V lost 1 base, J lost 4 bases, and 13 bases lay in between. The CDR3 consists of 15 residues. This clone was detected ten times or more. Material: peripheral blood, obtained on day 0 of AZD1222 vaccination. The J gene is TRBJ1-2, the V gene TRBV7-9, with D possibly TRBD1 on 5 matching bases. The TCR sequence derives from an adult in good health. In DNA form, the CDR3 reads TGTGCCAGCAGCTTAGATCCGGGGACTCCCTATGGCTACACCTTC. Protein product: CASSLDPGTPYGYTF. Combining the CDR3 with reference TRBV7-9 and TRBJ1-2 gives the whole variable domain DTGVSQNPRHKITKRGQNVTFRCDPISEHNRLYWYRQTLGQGPEFLTYFQNEAQLEKSRLLSDRFSAERPKGSFSTLEIQRTEQGDSAMYLCASSLDPGTPYGYTFGSGTRLTVV.